A single T cell receptor (beta chain) is shown here with its context. The antigen remains undetermined. The data were obtained in a study of CD8 T cells in ankylosing spondylitis. Findings and limits, study-wide: Made up of fewer than ten highly homologous variants, a TCR beta motif appeared characteristic of ankylosing spondylitis blood.

Trimming left V 5 bases short and J 1 base short, with 11 bases between. CDR1 and CDR2 from the germline V gene are GTSNPN and SVGIG (reference sequence). The length of the CDR3 is 13 residues. Each CDR3 protein is one row after TCRdb ran MiXCR on the 5' RACE reads. Among roughly 450,000 distinct CDR3 sequences listed, about 24% were seen once. The sequence derives from a male donor with ankylosing spondylitis. The J gene is TRBJ1-1, the V gene TRBV30; D is uncertain. The sample consisted of blood, either unsorted or a sorted T cell fraction (not recorded which). The CDR3 is CAWAKHANTEAFF. The DNA of the CDR3 is TGTGCCTGGGCCAAACATGCGAACACTGAAGCTTTCTTT.